This T cell receptor (beta chain) originates from a study of vaccination and CD4 T cells after COVID-19. At the Johns Hopkins FTIC core, DNA taken from cultured CD4+ T cells was sequenced by way of the Oncomine TCR Beta short-read assay. From the PCR reads, TCRdb called clonotypes with MiXCR, one entry per CDR3 protein. The table lists 12,000 or so distinct CDR3 sequences, 44% of them singletons, with roughly 6.9% in the top ten. Treatment described: roughly 10-day PBMC culture with coronavirus spike peptide pools or control peptides (ViraFEST assay). This clonotype was counted between two and nine times. Antigen specificity is unknown. The CDR3 consists of 14 residues. Germline V gene sequence: CDR1 DFQATT, CDR2 SNEGSKA (reference sequence). Trimming removed 6 bases from V and 5 bases from J, with 17 bases in between.

The V call is TRBV20-1, the J call TRBJ1-5, with D possibly TRBD1 on 5 matching bases. This clonotype was obtained from a human donor who had recovered from COVID-19. The specimen was CD4+ T cells from blood, cultured in vitro. The CDR3 protein is CSASPVDSYQPQHF. CDR3 coding DNA: TGCAGTGCCAGCCCCGTCGACAGTTATCAGCCCCAGCATTTT.